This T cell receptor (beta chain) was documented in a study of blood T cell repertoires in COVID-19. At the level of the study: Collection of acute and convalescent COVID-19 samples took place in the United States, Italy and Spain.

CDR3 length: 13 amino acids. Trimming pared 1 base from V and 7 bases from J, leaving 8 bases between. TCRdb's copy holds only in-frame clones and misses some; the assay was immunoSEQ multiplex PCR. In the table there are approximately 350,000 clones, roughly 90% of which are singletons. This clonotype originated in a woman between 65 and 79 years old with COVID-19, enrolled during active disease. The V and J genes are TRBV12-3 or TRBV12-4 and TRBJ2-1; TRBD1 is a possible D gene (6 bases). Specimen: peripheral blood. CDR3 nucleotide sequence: TGTGCCAGCAGTTTAGGGGGGACAAATGAGCAGTTCTTC. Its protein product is CASSLGGTNEQFF.